The 6 T cell receptor beta chains given below trace back to one sample, sequenced in a study of T cells in Graves' hyperthyroidism and ophthalmopathy (dated by TCRdb to between 2018 and 2020). The library was made by multiplex PCR. The instrument given in TCRdb is Illumina HiSeq 2000. The TCR beta CDR3 regions were amplified from the RNA transcripts. The TCR CDR3 was subjected to a first round of RT-PCR using the HTBI primer set and the Qiagen OneStep RT-PCR kit. TCRdb trimmed the raw reads at Q25, called clones with MiXCR and kept productive beta chains. When rows share a CDR3 protein, they turn into one entry using the most common DNA and genes. The sample table holds some 320,000 distinct CDR3 sequences, of which about an eighth were seen once. Clones ranked in the top ten supply around 32% of the sample. What was sequenced was blood. These receptors all stem from a woman between 40 and 50 years old with Graves' ophthalmopathy.

The V call is TRBV2, the J call TRBJ2-7; possibly TRBD1 for D (6 bases). Per germline, CDR1 SNHLY and CDR2 FYNNEI. The ends were cut back, 8 bases at V and 3 bases at J, with 17 bases in the middle. This CDR3 region has 14 residues. CDR3: CASQDRTHSYEQYF. The CDR3 DNA sequence: TGTGCCAGCCAAGACAGGACCCACAGCTACGAGCAGTACTTC.

This clonotype was recorded at least ten times. The chain carries TRBV2 and TRBJ2-1; 7 nucleotides align to TRBD1. The CDR3 is 15 amino acids. V dropped 6 bases and J dropped 3; count of bases not matched to a gene: 8. The germline V gene encodes CDR1 SNHLY and CDR2 FYNNEI. The CDR3 loop reads CASSPGTVSYNEQFF. The CDR3 DNA sequence: TGTGCCAGCAGCCCCGGGACAGTGAGCTACAATGAGCAGTTCTTC.

CDR3 in DNA: TGTGCCAGCAGCCCTAAGCGGGGGTGGAACACCGGGGAGCTGTTTTTT. Translating it yields CASSPKRGWNTGELFF. The chain joins TRBV7-9 to TRBJ2-2, with 8 bases matching TRBD2. J lost 1 base, V lost 5 bases, and 6 bases had no gene match. This CDR3 region has 16 residues. The V gene's germline CDR1 is SEHNR and CDR2 FQNEAQ (reference sequence).

In its sample, this clonotype was seen many times. This chain links TRBV12-3 or TRBV12-4 with TRBJ1-2; D not certain. This CDR3 spans 14 amino acids. V was trimmed by 2 bases and J by 7 bases, leaving 14 bases between them. This CDR3 is CASSLSGSVGGYTF. The CDR3 DNA is TGTGCCAGCAGTTTAAGCGGCTCGGTCGGTGGCTACACCTTC.

This clonotype was picked up many times. The rearrangement joins TRBV29-1 to TRBJ2-3, with no clear D. Looked up from germline, CDR1 is SQVTM and CDR2 is ANQGSEA. The CDR3 extends over 11 amino acids. V lost 6 bases and J lost 3, with 7 bases in between. Here the CDR3 reads CSVRRTDTQYF. CDR3 DNA: TGCAGCGTGAGAAGGACAGATACGCAGTATTTT.

In this sample, this clonotype turned up many times. The chain links TRBV12-3 or TRBV12-4 to TRBJ2-5; D is unclear. This CDR3 has 14 residues. V shed 1 base and J shed 10 bases, with 16 bases lying between them. The CDR3 here is CASSLGSTFVDQYF. CDR3 DNA: TGTGCCAGCAGTTTAGGTTCGACGTTTGTGGACCAGTACTTC.